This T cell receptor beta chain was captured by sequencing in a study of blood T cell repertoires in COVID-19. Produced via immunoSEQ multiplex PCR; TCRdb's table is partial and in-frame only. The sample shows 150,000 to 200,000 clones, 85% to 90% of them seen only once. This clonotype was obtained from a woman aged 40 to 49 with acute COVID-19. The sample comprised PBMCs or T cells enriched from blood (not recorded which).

In DNA, the CDR3 is TGTGCCAGCAGCAAGGAGGGAGGGAGTGGGGAGCTGTTTTTT. It is translated as CASSKEGGSGELFF. The chain carries TRBV21-1 and TRBJ2-2; the table calls TRBD2, which could not be checked here. TRBV21-1 is designated a pseudogene. The CDR3 extends over 14 amino acids.